This T cell receptor beta chain emerged from a study of blood T cell repertoires in COVID-19. Study in general: Acute-phase and convalescent COVID-19 samples originated in the United States, Italy and Spain. Nucleic acid was either cDNA or gDNA, and it came from T cells, B-cell-depleted T cells, or PBMCs.

This CDR3 is built from 15 residues. The germline V and J ends were trimmed by 6 bases and 1 base, with 15 bases remaining between them. Looked up from germline, CDR1 is MGHRA and CDR2 is YSYEKL. As processed by the authors: Amplified reference gene primers provided the basis for estimating nucleated cell counts. Sequencing was performed with immunoSEQ multiplex PCR; in TCRdb, only in-frame clones are kept and a portion is missing. That table is the source of V, J and clone size, and D and trimming were worked out from the DNA. The sample carries roughly 300,000 clones, around 86% recorded once. This sequence originates from a woman in her forties or fifties with acute or convalescent COVID-19. The specimen sequenced was peripheral blood. The J gene is TRBJ1-1, the V gene TRBV4-1; D perhaps matches TRBD1 (5 bases). The CDR3 nucleotides read TGCGCCAGCAGTCCTTCTCTCACAGGGAACACTGAAGCTTTCTTT. Protein product: CASSPSLTGNTEAFF.